A selection of T cell receptor beta chains follows, all from one sample in a study of CD8 T cells in Susac syndrome. TCRdb recomputed calls from the immunoSEQ multiplex PCR reads with MiXCR, one row per CDR3 protein. The top ten hold 0.095% to 0.1% of the sample, which has about 120,000 distinct CDR3 sequences, less than 95% seen once. Sequencing was carried out using CD4+ T cells from PBMCs. The origin of the receptors is a human donor in good health. Each CDR3 is given with its conserved first and last residue. D genes are given only for firm matches. Not all rows give a size; the values are once, few, many and, for expanded clones, a class.

d_gene,j_gene,v_gene,abundance,CDR3nt,CDR3aa
-,TRBJ2-7,TRBV12-3/TRBV12-4,-,TGTGCCAGCAGCCCTACGGACCCCTACGAGCAGTACTTC,CASSPTDPYEQYF
TRBD1,TRBJ1-5,TRBV18,-,TGTGCCAGCTCAGGGGGGACAGGAAATGAGCCCCAGCATTTT,CASSGGTGNEPQHF
TRBD2,TRBJ2-7,TRBV20-1,once,TGCAGTGCTAGGACTAGCGGGCGGTACGAGCAGTACTTC,CSARTSGRYEQYF
-,TRBJ2-5,TRBV12-3/TRBV12-4,-,TGTGCCAGCAGTATCCTCGGGAAGCGAGAGACCCAGTACTTC,CASSILGKRETQYF
-,TRBJ1-2,TRBV28,-,TGTGCCAGCAGACAGGGCACGAGTTACTATGGCTACACCTTC,CASRQGTSYYGYTF
TRBD2,TRBJ2-1,TRBV10-3,-,TGTGCCATCAGTGACGGGCTAGCGGGAGACAATGAGCAGTTCTTC,CAISDGLAGDNEQFF
TRBD1,TRBJ1-5,TRBV7-9,-,TGTGCCAGCAGCTTAGGAACAGGGGCGAGACAGCCCCAGCATTTT,CASSLGTGARQPQHF
-,TRBJ2-7,TRBV18,-,TGTGCCAGCTCACCTGGGCTGAGGGACTACGAGCAGTACTTC,CASSPGLRDYEQYF
-,TRBJ2-1,TRBV19,-,TGTGCCAGTAGTATACAGGAGTACAATGAGCAGTTCTTC,CASSIQEYNEQFF
-,TRBJ2-2,TRBV6-1,-,TGTGCCAGCAGCCTTGACAGTCACACCGGGGAGCTGTTTTTT,CASSLDSHTGELFF
TRBD1,TRBJ1-1,TRBV20-1,-,TGCAGTACTCCAGGGCAGGGGGGGAACACTGAAGCTTTCTTT,CSTPGQGGNTEAFF
-,TRBJ2-5,TRBV27,-,TGTGCCAGCAGTTTCTCCGGGACAAGAGAGACCCAGTACTTC,CASSFSGTRETQYF
-,TRBJ2-6,TRBV5-6,-,TGTGCCAGCAGCCGCAAGAGTGGGGCCAACGTCCTGACTTTC,CASSRKSGANVLTF
TRBD2,TRBJ2-3,TRBV12-3/TRBV12-4,-,TGTGCCAGCAGTTTAGCGCCCGGGACTAGCGGGAGAACCGCGAAAGATACGCAGTATTTT,CASSLAPGTSGRTAKDTQYF
TRBD1,TRBJ2-3,TRBV7-2,once,TGTGCCAGCAGCGCCCGGACAGGCCCAGATACGCAGTATTTT,CASSARTGPDTQYF
-,TRBJ1-4,TRBV19,-,TGTGCCAGTAGTATAGCATGGAGGGCAACTAATGAAAAACTGTTTTTT,CASSIAWRATNEKLFF
TRBD2,TRBJ2-7,TRBV30,once,TGTGCCTGGAGTAACCCGGGGGGACTACAGTACTTC,CAWSNPGGLQYF
-,TRBJ2-7,TRBV4-2,few,TGTGCCAGCAGCGGGAGAGGGCACGAGCAGTACTTC,CASSGRGHEQYF